This T cell receptor beta chain was profiled in a study of blood T cell dynamics during melanoma immunotherapy. The method was immunoSEQ multiplex PCR; TCRdb's version includes in-frame clones alone and lacks a portion of them. The sample lists some 20,000 clones; about 85% were seen once. Documented time point: week 3, after first cycle of checkpoint inhibitor. Apart from a couple of fast progressors, RECIST 1.1 response was judged 12 weeks post-infusion. No patient had earlier systemic cancer treatment, concurrent immunosuppressants, or another active cancer. Germline CDR1 reads MNHEY; CDR2 reads SMNVEV (reference sequence). Deletions cut 3 bases from V and 2 bases from J, with 7 bases between. The CDR3 totals 13 residues.

V and J are TRBV27 and TRBJ2-5; unclear D gene. The TCR comes from a human donor with melanoma. The sequencing used blood, collected from a patient treated with checkpoint blockade. CDR3 in amino acids: CASSLLWQETQYF. The CDR3 bases are TGTGCCAGCAGTTTGCTCTGGCAAGAGACCCAGTACTTC.